The entry below describes one TCR beta chain. The data were obtained in a study of T cell changes during pregnancy in multiple sclerosis. This table comes from immunoSEQ multiplex PCR, and its TCRdb copy is limited to in-frame clones, with some not included. The sample has around 56,000 clones; 90% are singletons. The receptor was derived from a female donor in good health, enrolled as a control in a pregnancy study. The sample in question was peripheral blood, obtained in the first trimester of pregnancy.

The CDR3 DNA is TGTGCCAGCAGTCCTGCGGACAGCACCTACGAGCAGTACTTC. As protein: CASSPADSTYEQYF. The rearrangement uses TRBV27 and TRBJ2-7; D possibly corresponds to TRBD1 (6 bases). This CDR3 has 14 amino acids. V dropped 5 bases and J dropped 2 bases, with 13 bases sitting between them. The V gene's germline CDR1 is MNHEY and CDR2 SMNVEV (reference sequence).